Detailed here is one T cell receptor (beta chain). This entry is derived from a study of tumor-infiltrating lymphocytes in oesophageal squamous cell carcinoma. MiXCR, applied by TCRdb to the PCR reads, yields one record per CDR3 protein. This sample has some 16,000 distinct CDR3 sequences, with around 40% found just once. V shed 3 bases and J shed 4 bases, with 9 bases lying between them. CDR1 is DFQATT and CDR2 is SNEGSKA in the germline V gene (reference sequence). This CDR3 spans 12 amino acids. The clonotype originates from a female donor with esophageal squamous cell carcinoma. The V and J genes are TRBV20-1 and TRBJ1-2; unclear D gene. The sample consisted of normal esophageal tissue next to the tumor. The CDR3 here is CSASSSVYGYTF. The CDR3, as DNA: TGCAGTGCTAGTTCTTCGGTCTATGGCTACACCTTC.